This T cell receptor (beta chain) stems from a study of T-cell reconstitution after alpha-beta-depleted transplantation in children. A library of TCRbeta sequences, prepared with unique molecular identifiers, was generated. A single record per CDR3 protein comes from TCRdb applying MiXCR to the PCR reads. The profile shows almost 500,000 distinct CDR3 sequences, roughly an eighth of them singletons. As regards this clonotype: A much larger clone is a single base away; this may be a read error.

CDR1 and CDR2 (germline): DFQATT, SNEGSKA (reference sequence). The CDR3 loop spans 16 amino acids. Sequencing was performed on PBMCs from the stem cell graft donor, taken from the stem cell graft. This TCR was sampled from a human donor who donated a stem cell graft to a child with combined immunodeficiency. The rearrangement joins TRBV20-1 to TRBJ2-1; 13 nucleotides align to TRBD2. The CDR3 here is CCAPTGTSGDYNEQFF. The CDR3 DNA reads TGCTGTGCTCCGACTGGGACTAGCGGGGATTACAATGAGCAGTTCTTC.